The source of this TCR beta chain is a study of blood T cell repertoires in COVID-19. Looked up from germline, CDR1 is SNHLY and CDR2 is FYNNEI. CDR3 length equals 15 residues. V dropped 4 bases and J dropped 8; count of bases not matched to a gene: 9. Per the original data handling: Cell counts per sample came from amplifying reference gene primers. The assay was immunoSEQ multiplex PCR, and TCRdb's table has in-frame clones only and misses some. From that table come the V and J calls and clone size; the DNA was used to work out D and trimming. The top ten hold 1.1% of the sample, which has around 200,000 clones, more than 85% seen once.

The chain has TRBV2 and TRBJ2-1, with 9 bases aligning to TRBD2. This TCR derives from a man aged 25-45 years with acute or convalescent COVID-19. Material: peripheral blood. CDR3 region: CASSGSSGASDEQFF. CDR3 DNA sequence: TGTGCCAGCAGTGGGTCTAGCGGGGCAAGCGATGAGCAGTTCTTC.